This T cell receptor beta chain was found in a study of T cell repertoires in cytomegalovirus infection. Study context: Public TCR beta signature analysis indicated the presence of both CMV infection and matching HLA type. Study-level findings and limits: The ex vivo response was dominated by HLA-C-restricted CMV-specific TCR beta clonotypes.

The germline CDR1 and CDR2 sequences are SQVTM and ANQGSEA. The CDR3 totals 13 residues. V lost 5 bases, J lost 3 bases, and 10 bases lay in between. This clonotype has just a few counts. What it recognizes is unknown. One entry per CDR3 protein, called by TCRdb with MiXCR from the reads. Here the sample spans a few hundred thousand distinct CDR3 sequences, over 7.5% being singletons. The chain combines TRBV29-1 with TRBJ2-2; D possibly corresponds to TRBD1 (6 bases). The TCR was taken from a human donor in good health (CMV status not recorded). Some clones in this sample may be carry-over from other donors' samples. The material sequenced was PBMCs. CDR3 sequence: CSVPTGYTGELFF. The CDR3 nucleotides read TGCAGCGTTCCTACAGGGTACACCGGGGAGCTGTTTTTT.